This T cell receptor (beta chain) originates from a study of monozygotic twins with cystic fibrosis. About the study: Library input was three micrograms of fragmented DNA, with 15 PCR cycles.

On this clone: Its antigen remains unknown.

Here immunoSEQ multiplex PCR was the method, and the copy in TCRdb shows in-frame clones only, minus some. The sample has 39,000 or so clones; about 89% are singletons. Study outcomes and limitations: The repertoire was suggested to be naive-dominated, clonality median about 0.009. Co-twins had the most similar V usage for 13 of 16 pairs, J for 8. Monozygotic CF twins shared more identical nucleotide clonotypes than unrelated patients.

This TCR was recovered from a boy aged 2-9 years with cystic fibrosis. Sample: blood.

The CDR3 protein is CAISETEGETEAFF. The CDR3 region has the DNA TGTGCCATCAGTGAGACAGAAGGTGAGACTGAAGCTTTCTTT. The rearrangement uses TRBV10-3 and TRBJ1-1; D gene uncertain. The CDR3 is 14 residues long. Germline CDR1 ENHRY, CDR2 SYGVKD. Trimming stripped 2 bases from V and 5 bases from J, with 12 bases between.